Shown below are 26 T cell receptor beta chains from a single sample sequenced in a study of cytomegalovirus exposure and HLA in healthy donors. Both 60 Vbeta primers and 13 Jbeta primers went into the PCR. Sequencing used immunoSEQ multiplex PCR; TCRdb keeps in-frame clones, though not all of them. The sample has 240,000 or so clones; roughly 87% are singletons. The sequenced sample was PBMCs. These receptors all come from a woman aged 40 to 50 in good health and CMV-seropositive.

The chain couples TRBV19 to TRBJ1-1, with no clear D. This CDR3 is 15 amino acids long. The ends were cut back, 5 bases at V and 0 bases at J, with 13 bases in the middle. Germline V CDR1 and CDR2: LNHDA, SQIVND (reference sequence). This chain's CDR3 is CASSVYTLMNTEAFF. The DNA of the CDR3 is TGTGCCAGTAGTGTCTATACGCTAATGAACACTGAAGCTTTCTTT. The variable domain in full, completed from reference TRBV19 and TRBJ1-1, reads DGGITQSPKYLFRKEGQNVTLSCEQNLNHDAMYWYRQDPGQGLRLIYYSQIVNDFQKGDIAEGYSVSREKKESFPLTVTSAQKNPTAFYLCASSVYTLMNTEAFFGQGTRLTVV.

The rearrangement links TRBV6-5 to TRBJ2-6; the D gene is possibly TRBD1 (6 bases). The CDR3 consists of 15 residues. Between the trimmed V and J ends, which lost 4 bases and 1 base, there was a span of 8 bases. Germline CDR1 reads MNHEY; CDR2 reads SVGAGI. The chain's CDR3 is CASSSQGSGANVLTF. CDR3 coding DNA: TGTGCCAGCAGTTCACAGGGATCTGGGGCCAACGTCCTGACTTTC.

The rearrangement joins TRBV4-3 to TRBJ1-1; D call uncertain. Germline V lookup: CDR1 LGHNA, CDR2 YSLEER. This CDR3 comprises 16 residues. Trimming shortened V by 0 bases and J by 4 bases, and 15 bases separated the two germline ends. The CDR3 here is CASSQDERSRATEAFF. In nucleotides, the CDR3 is TGCGCCAGCAGCCAAGATGAAAGGTCGAGGGCCACTGAAGCTTTCTTT.

This chain connects TRBV4-1 to TRBJ1-2; tentative D call: TRBD1 (6 bases). The CDR3 length is 16 residues. V was clipped by 0 bases and J by 0 bases, with 11 bases between them. Germline CDR1 and CDR2: MGHRA and YSYEKL. The CDR3 DNA reads as TGCGCCAGCAGCCAAGATGCGGGGGCGTCTAACTATGGCTACACCTTC. Amino acid sequence: CASSQDAGASNYGYTF.

Turning to this clone: Additional DNA sequences in this sample encode the identical CDR3. The chain recombines TRBV6-5 with TRBJ1-1; D unclear. The CDR3 spans 13 residues. Trimming removed 2 bases at V and 1 base at J, with 5 bases between. In germline, CDR1 is MNHEY, CDR2 SVGAGI. This CDR3 reads CASSYGRNTEAFF. CDR3 in DNA: TGTGCCAGCAGTTACGGGAGGAACACTGAAGCTTTCTTT.

The rearrangement joins TRBV7-2 to TRBJ2-1; TRBD2 aligns across 8 bases. Looked up from germline, CDR1 is SGHTA and CDR2 is FQGNSA. The CDR3 has 15 residues. V lost 4 bases and J lost 5; bases outside the gene matches: 7. The CDR3 DNA reads as TGTGCCAGCAGCTGGGCGGGGGGAGCCCACAATGAGCAGTTCTTC. Encoded protein: CASSWAGGAHNEQFF.

The genes are TRBV7-6 and TRBJ1-5, with 9 bases lining up with TRBD1. V gave up 5 bases and J gave up 4 bases; unmatched junction bases: 3. CDR3 length: 14 amino acids. Per germline, CDR1 SGHVS and CDR2 FNYEAQ. CDR3 nucleotides: TGTGCCAGCAGCCAAGACAGGGGGAATCAGCCCCAGCATTTT. It codes for CASSQDRGNQPQHF. Based on the CDR3 plus reference TRBV7-6 and TRBJ1-5, the full variable domain is GAGVSQSPRYKVTKRGQDVALRCDPISGHVSLYWYRQALGQGPEFLTYFNYEAQQDKSGLPNDRFSAERPEGSISTLTIQRTEQRDSAMYRCASSQDRGNQPQHFGDGTRLSIL.

The CDR3 DNA sequence: TGCGCCAGCAGCCGGGACAGCGGTTTTCCCCAGCATTTT. This translates into CASSRDSGFPQHF. The rearrangement uses TRBV4-1 and TRBJ1-5; TRBD1 aligns across 7 bases. V gave up 4 bases and J gave up 10 bases; unmatched junction bases: 7. The CDR3 runs to 13 residues. Germline V lookup: CDR1 MGHRA, CDR2 YSYEKL.

The chain carries TRBV6-5 and TRBJ1-1; possible D gene TRBD1, 5 bases. The CDR3 sequence is 14 residues long. Deletions cut 1 base from V and 4 bases from J, with 10 bases between. The germline gives CDR1 MNHEY, CDR2 SVGAGI. The CDR3 is CASSYLARATEAFF. CDR3 in DNA: TGTGCCAGCAGTTACTTAGCCAGGGCCACTGAAGCTTTCTTT.

This chain links TRBV13 with TRBJ1-2; the match to TRBD1 covers 8 bases. Trimming took 8 bases from V and 8 from J; bases not matched to a gene: 13. Looked up from germline, CDR1 is PRHDT and CDR2 is FYEKMQ (reference sequence). This CDR3 comprises 14 residues. The CDR3 nucleotides read TGTGCCAGCCTCTCCAGCCAGGGGGCAGTAGGCTACACCTTC. Protein sequence: CASLSSQGAVGYTF. Full variable domain (rest looked up from reference TRBV13 and TRBJ1-2): AAGVIQSPRHLIKEKRETATLKCYPIPRHDTVYWYQQGPGQDPQFLISFYEKMQSDKGSIPDRFSAQQFSDYHSELNMSSLELGDSALYFCASLSSQGAVGYTFGSGTRLTVV.

This clone was counted once. The gene calls are TRBV9 and TRBJ2-7; 14 bases align to TRBD2. The CDR3 extends over 17 amino acids. V dropped 4 bases and J dropped 2; count of bases not matched to a gene: 8. Germline V lookup: CDR1 SGDLS, CDR2 YYNGEE. The CDR3 region is CASSPTGTSGSPYEQYF. CDR3 nucleotides: TGTGCCAGCAGCCCTACCGGGACTAGCGGGAGCCCCTACGAGCAGTACTTC.

The V gene is TRBV7-9, the J gene TRBJ1-3; 10 bases line up with TRBD1. Trimming took 5 bases from V and 4 from J; bases not matched to a gene: 5. The CDR3 loop spans 15 amino acids. Germline V gene sequence: CDR1 SEHNR, CDR2 FQNEAQ (reference sequence). CDR3 loop: CASSTGTGVGNTIYF. For the CDR3, the DNA is TGTGCCAGCAGCACCGGGACAGGGGTAGGAAACACCATATATTTT.

This clone has a single count. The chain couples TRBV5-6 to TRBJ2-3; 8 nucleotides agree with TRBD2. The CDR3 covers 17 residues. Germline-derived CDR1 and CDR2 are SGHDT and YYEEEE. V was clipped by 5 bases and J by 6 bases; unmatched bases: 17. Here the CDR3 DNA reads TGTGCCAGCAGGCTATCGGGACTAGTAAATTATGGGGATACGCAGTATTTT. Its protein product is CASRLSGLVNYGDTQYF.

The gene calls are TRBV11-3 and TRBJ2-7, with 10 bases that match TRBD1. The germline V gene has CDR1 SGHNT and CDR2 YENEEA. Trimming at V came to 4 bases and at J to 3 bases, leaving 3 bases not matched to a gene. This CDR3 contains 14 residues. The CDR3 DNA is TGTGCCAGCAGCTCGACAGGGGGCTTCTACGAGCAGTACTTC. Protein sequence: CASSSTGGFYEQYF. The entire variable domain, with the rest obtained from reference TRBV11-3 and TRBJ2-7, is as follows: EAGVVQSPRYKIIEKKQPVAFWCNPISGHNTLYWYLQNLGQGPELLIRYENEEAVDDSQLPKDRFSAERLKGVDSTLKIQPAELGDSAVYLCASSSTGGFYEQYFGPGTRLTVT.

This chain uses TRBV7-9 with TRBJ2-7, with 11 bases matching TRBD2. The CDR3 totals 17 residues. V dropped 5 bases and J dropped 5; count of bases not matched to a gene: 14. Germline lookup yields CDR1 SEHNR and CDR2 FQNEAQ (reference sequence). The DNA of the CDR3 is TGTGCCAGCAGCCCCCAGGGACTAGCGGTAACCGCCCACGAGCAGTACTTC. Translated, it gives CASSPQGLAVTAHEQYF. Supplemented by reference TRBV7-9 and TRBJ2-7, the full variable domain reads DTGVSQNPRHKITKRGQNVTFRCDPISEHNRLYWYRQTLGQGPEFLTYFQNEAQLEKSRLLSDRFSAERPKGSFSTLEIQRTEQGDSAMYLCASSPQGLAVTAHEQYFGPGTRLTVT.

This rearrangement joins TRBV28 to TRBJ2-7; perhaps TRBD1 as D (5 bases). CDR3 length: 12 amino acids. With 4 bases removed from V and 3 bases from J, the gap between germline ends came to 7 bases. Germline V lookup: CDR1 MDHEN, CDR2 SYDVKM. CDR3 region: CASSSGYYEQYF. CDR3 sequence (DNA): TGTGCCAGCAGTTCAGGGTACTACGAGCAGTACTTC.

The chain links TRBV10-3 to TRBJ2-5; 7 bases match TRBD2. Germline V gene sequence: CDR1 ENHRY, CDR2 SYGVKD. The CDR3 runs 13 residues. The V and J ends lost 3 bases and 4 bases, in that order; junction bases with no gene match: 2. DNA of the CDR3: TGTGCCATCAGTGACAGGGAGGGAGAGACCCAGTACTTC. Protein product: CAISDREGETQYF.

The chain is built from TRBV7-3 and TRBJ1-1, with a tentative D call TRBD1 (6 bases). The CDR3 runs to 14 residues. In germline, CDR1 is SGHTA, CDR2 FQGTGA. The V gene lost 6 bases and the J gene lost 3 bases, with 14 bases spanning the gap. CDR3 sequence: CASSPGVSYTEAFF. CDR3 bases: TGTGCCAGCAGTCCAGGGGTCAGCTACACTGAAGCTTTCTTT.

The chain couples TRBV19 to TRBJ2-6; no definite D call. The germline V and J ends were trimmed by 3 bases and 0 bases, with 6 bases remaining between them. CDR1 and CDR2 from the germline V gene are LNHDA and SQIVND (reference sequence). This CDR3 region has 15 residues. The CDR3 spells CASSIGSSGANVLTF. The CDR3 DNA sequence: TGTGCCAGTAGTATTGGCAGCTCTGGGGCCAACGTCCTGACTTTC. The variable domain in full, completed from reference TRBV19 and TRBJ2-6, reads DGGITQSPKYLFRKEGQNVTLSCEQNLNHDAMYWYRQDPGQGLRLIYYSQIVNDFQKGDIAEGYSVSREKKESFPLTVTSAQKNPTAFYLCASSIGSSGANVLTFGAGSRLTVL.

J is TRBJ2-4 and V is TRBV13, with TRBD1 identical over 10 bases. The germline gives CDR1 PRHDT, CDR2 FYEKMQ (reference sequence). V shed 0 bases and J 7 bases; nucleotides not matched to a gene: 0. This CDR3 is built from 14 residues. The CDR3 spells CASSLGDRGNIQYF. In nucleotides, the CDR3 is TGTGCCAGCAGCTTAGGGGACAGGGGGAACATTCAGTACTTC.

This clone was counted a few times. The chain joins TRBV2 to TRBJ2-3; the D gene is possibly TRBD2 (5 bases). Trimming removed 3 bases from V and 3 bases from J, with 16 bases in between. Germline V gene sequence: CDR1 SNHLY, CDR2 FYNNEI. CDR3 length equals 16 residues. CDR3 region: CASSDQVKRGTDTQYF. DNA for the CDR3: TGTGCCAGCAGTGATCAAGTCAAACGGGGAACAGATACGCAGTATTTT.

This clone has a handful of counts. The chain links TRBV5-1 to TRBJ2-3; possible D gene TRBD2, 5 bases. Germline V gene data show CDR1 as SGHRS and CDR2 as YFSETQ. Trimming removed 3 bases at V and 3 bases at J, with 11 bases between. This CDR3 region has 14 residues. CDR3 loop: CASSWNSGTDTQYF. The CDR3 DNA sequence: TGCGCCAGCAGCTGGAACTCGGGGACAGATACGCAGTATTTT.

This chain joins TRBV6-1 and TRBJ1-2; TRBD1 agrees at 10 bases. The CDR3 is 17 residues long. Germline CDR1 is MNHNS and CDR2 is SASEGT. V was clipped by 3 bases and J by 4 bases; unmatched bases: 11. CDR3 region: CASSDTTGTGASYGYTF. CDR3 nucleotides: TGTGCCAGCAGTGACACTACCGGGACAGGGGCTTCCTATGGCTACACCTTC.

The CDR3 reads CASSSTGTSTYEQYF. The CDR3 coding sequence is TGTGCCAGCAGCTCGACCGGGACTAGCACCTACGAGCAGTACTTC. The chain combines TRBV11-2 with TRBJ2-7; 9 bases align to TRBD2. Germline lookup yields CDR1 SGHAT and CDR2 FQNNGV. V shed 4 bases, J shed 2 bases, and the junction held 6 bases outside the gene matches. This CDR3 is built from 15 residues. Looking up the rest from reference TRBV11-2 and TRBJ2-7 gives the full variable domain: EAGVAQSPRYKIIEKRQSVAFWCNPISGHATLYWYQQILGQGPKLLIQFQNNGVVDDSQLPKDRFSAERLKGVDSTLKIQPAKLEDSAVYLCASSSTGTSTYEQYFGPGTRLTVT.

V usage is TRBV30 and J usage is TRBJ2-2; 11 positions agree with TRBD2. From germline, CDR1 is GTSNPN and CDR2 SVGIG (reference sequence). The junction had 3 bases not matched to a gene; V was cut back by 5 bases and J by 1 base. The CDR3 totals 15 residues. CDR3 sequence reads: CAWAGLAGNTGELFF. CDR3 coding DNA: TGTGCCTGGGCTGGACTAGCGGGGAACACCGGGGAGCTGTTTTTT.

The chain couples TRBV29-1 to TRBJ1-1, with 9 bases aligning to TRBD1. V lost 6 bases, J lost 3 bases, and 5 bases stayed unmatched. Germline-derived CDR1 and CDR2 are SQVTM and ANQGSEA. The CDR3 has 13 residues. Here the CDR3 reads CSVTQGAYTEAFF. The CDR3 DNA reads as TGCAGCGTAACACAGGGGGCCTACACTGAAGCTTTCTTT.